This T cell receptor beta chain was captured in a study of beta chain features in type 1 diabetes. Findings and caveats of the study: TCRB CDR3 length was moderately but significantly reduced in all four CD4+ subsets of Type 1 diabetes patients.

CDR1 and CDR2 from the germline V gene are SGHTA and FQGNSA. J gave up 7 bases and V 6 bases, and 12 bases lay outside the gene matches. This CDR3 region has 15 residues. The study reverse transcribed the entire isolated RNA, so it sequenced expressed TCRB transcripts. The table came from immunoSEQ multiplex PCR; TCRdb's copy has only in-frame clones and leaves some out. The repertoire holds roughly 160,000 clones, with approximately 7.9% as singletons. Worth noting for this clone: Its specificity is unknown.

The clonotype was recovered from a man aged 18 to 35 with type 1 diabetes. The chain uses TRBV7-2 and TRBJ2-7, with TRBD1 identical over 10 bases. The material sequenced was central memory CD4+ T cells from blood. The CDR3 is CASRPGQGESREQYF. The DNA of the CDR3 is TGTGCCAGCAGGCCCGGACAGGGGGAGTCGCGGGAGCAGTACTTC. Based on the CDR3 plus reference TRBV7-2 and TRBJ2-7, the full variable domain is GAGVSQSPSNKVTEKGKDVELRCDPISGHTALYWYRQSLGQGLEFLIYFQGNSAPDKSGLPSDRFSAERTGGSVSTLTIQRTQQEDSAVYLCASRPGQGESREQYFGPGTRLTVT.